This T cell receptor (beta chain) was documented in a study of OX40 agonist ivuxolimab in advanced cancers. Study overall: The patients got ivuxolimab, which is an agonistic anti-OX40 (CD134) antibody. Points from the study as a whole: No determination was made of the antigen specificity of the expanded peripheral T cells. Individuals who were partial responders at 0.1-3.0 mg/kg had clonal expansion that ranked among the lowest.

Concerning this clone itself: Its antigen is as yet unknown.

TCRdb's copy holds only in-frame clones and misses some; the assay was immunoSEQ multiplex PCR. This table holds 15,000 to 25,000 clones, 60% to 85% found once. The sample in question was CD4+ or CD8+ T cells sorted from blood, obtained in a trial of the OX40 agonist ivuxolimab. The receptor's source is an adult with an advanced solid tumor such as melanoma, head and neck, liver or kidney cancer.

The CDR3 sequence is CASSPDGLAGDVNEQFF. The CDR3 DNA reads as TGTGCCAGCAGTCCTGACGGACTAGCGGGAGATGTCAATGAGCAGTTCTTC. The chain recombines TRBV6-4 with TRBJ2-1; the match to TRBD2 covers 13 bases. J was trimmed by 6 bases and V by 5 bases; bases with no gene match: 10. Germline V gene lookup returns CDR1 MRHNA and CDR2 SNTAGT. CDR3 length: 17 amino acids.